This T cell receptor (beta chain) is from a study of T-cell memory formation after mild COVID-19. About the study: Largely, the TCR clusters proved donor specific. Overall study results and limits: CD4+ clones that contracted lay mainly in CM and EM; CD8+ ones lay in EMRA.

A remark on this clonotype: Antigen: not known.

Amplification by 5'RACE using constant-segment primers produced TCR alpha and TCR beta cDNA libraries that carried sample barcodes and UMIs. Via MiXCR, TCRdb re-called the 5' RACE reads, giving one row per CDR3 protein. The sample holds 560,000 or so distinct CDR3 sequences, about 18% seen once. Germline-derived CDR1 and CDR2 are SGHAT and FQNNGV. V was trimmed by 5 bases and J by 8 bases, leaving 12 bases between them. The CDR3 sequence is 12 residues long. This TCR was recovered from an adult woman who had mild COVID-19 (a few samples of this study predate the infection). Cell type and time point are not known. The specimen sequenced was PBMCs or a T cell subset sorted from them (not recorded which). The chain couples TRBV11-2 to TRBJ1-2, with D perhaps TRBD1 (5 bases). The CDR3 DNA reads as TGTGCCAGCAGCCCTCAGGGAAAAGGCTACACCTTC. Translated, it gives CASSPQGKGYTF. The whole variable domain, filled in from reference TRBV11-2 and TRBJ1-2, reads EAGVAQSPRYKIIEKRQSVAFWCNPISGHATLYWYQQILGQGPKLLIQFQNNGVVDDSQLPKDRFSAERLKGVDSTLKIQPAKLEDSAVYLCASSPQGKGYTFGSGTRLTVV.